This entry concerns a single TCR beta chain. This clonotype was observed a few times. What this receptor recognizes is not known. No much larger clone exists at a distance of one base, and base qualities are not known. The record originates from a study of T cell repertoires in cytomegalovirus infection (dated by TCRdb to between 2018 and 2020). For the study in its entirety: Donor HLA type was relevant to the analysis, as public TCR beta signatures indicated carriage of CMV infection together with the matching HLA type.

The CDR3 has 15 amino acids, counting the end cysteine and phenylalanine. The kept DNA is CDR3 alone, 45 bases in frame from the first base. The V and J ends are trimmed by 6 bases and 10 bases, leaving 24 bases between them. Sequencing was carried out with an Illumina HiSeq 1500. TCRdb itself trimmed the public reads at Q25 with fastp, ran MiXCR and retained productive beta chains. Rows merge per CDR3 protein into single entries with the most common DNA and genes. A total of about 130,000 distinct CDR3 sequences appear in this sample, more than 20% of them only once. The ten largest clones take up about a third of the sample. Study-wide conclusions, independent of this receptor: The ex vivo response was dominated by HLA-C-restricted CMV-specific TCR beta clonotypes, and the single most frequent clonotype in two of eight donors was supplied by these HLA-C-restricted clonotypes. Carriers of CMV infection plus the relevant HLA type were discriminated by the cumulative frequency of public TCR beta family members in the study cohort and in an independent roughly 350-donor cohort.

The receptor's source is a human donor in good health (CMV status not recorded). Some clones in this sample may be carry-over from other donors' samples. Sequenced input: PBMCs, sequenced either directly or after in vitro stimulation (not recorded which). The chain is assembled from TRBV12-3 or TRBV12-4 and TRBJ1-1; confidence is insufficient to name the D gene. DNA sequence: TGTGCCAGCAGCCGAAAAGGCCCGAACTCAAACGGAGCTTTCTTT. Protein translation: CASSRKGPNSNGAFF.